This T cell receptor (beta chain) was sequenced in a study of CD8 T cells in ankylosing spondylitis. Preparation of TCR beta libraries was done by quantitative 5'-RACE with molecular barcodes. MiXCR, applied by TCRdb to the 5' RACE reads, yields one record per CDR3 protein. This sample carries around 430,000 distinct CDR3 sequences, approximately 17% of them seen once, and the ten largest clones take 0.85% to 1.3%. This clonotype has a handful of counts. What it binds is not known. In germline, CDR1 is SGHRS, CDR2 YFSETQ. This CDR3 spans 14 amino acids. V dropped 5 bases and J dropped 4 bases, with 12 bases sitting between them. Study conclusions and caveats: Clones linked to the disease showed a CD8+ phenotype. They occurred at relatively low frequencies in peripheral blood. Significant enrichment of disease-linked clones was reportedly seen in matched ankylosing spondylitis synovial fluid. Several highly homologous variants formed a TCR beta motif that appeared characteristic of ankylosing spondylitis blood.

Sequences were obtained from blood, either unsorted or a sorted T cell fraction (not recorded which). The chain employs TRBV5-1 and TRBJ2-2; D may be TRBD2 (7 bases). The TCR sequence derives from a male donor with ankylosing spondylitis. In nucleotides, the CDR3 is TGCGCCAGCAGGCGGGGGCTGAGCACCGGGGAGCTGTTTTTT. Its protein is CASRRGLSTGELFF. Filled out from reference TRBV5-1 and TRBJ2-2, the complete variable domain reads KAGVTQTPRYLIKTRGQQVTLSCSPISGHRSVSWYQQTPGQGLQFLFEYFSETQRNKGNFPGRFSGRQFSNSRSEMNVSTLELGDSALYLCASRRGLSTGELFFGEGSRLTVL.